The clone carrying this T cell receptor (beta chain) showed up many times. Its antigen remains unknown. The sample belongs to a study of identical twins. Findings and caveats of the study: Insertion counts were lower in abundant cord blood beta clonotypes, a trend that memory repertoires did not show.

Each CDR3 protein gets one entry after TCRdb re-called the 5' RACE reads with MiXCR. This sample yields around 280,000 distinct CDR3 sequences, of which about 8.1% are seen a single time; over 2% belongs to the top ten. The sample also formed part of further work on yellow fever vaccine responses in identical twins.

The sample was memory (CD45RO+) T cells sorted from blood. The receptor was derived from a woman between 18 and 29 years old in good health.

The CDR3 here is CASSFKGVDYNEQFF. Here the CDR3 DNA reads TGTGCCAGCAGCTTCAAGGGGGTTGATTACAATGAGCAGTTCTTC. The V call is TRBV5-5, the J call TRBJ2-1; possibly TRBD1 for D (6 bases). V lost 2 bases and J lost 4, with 13 bases in between. The CDR3 spans 15 residues. Germline CDR1 reads SGHKS; CDR2 reads YYEKEE (reference sequence).